Listed below are T cell receptor beta chains from one sample, sequenced in a study of beta chain features in type 1 diabetes. Data came from immunoSEQ multiplex PCR; TCRdb stores just in-frame clones and leaves some out. Among over 600,000 clones, around 12% were seen once, and the ten largest hold around 0.12%. Sequenced: naive CD4+ T cells from blood. Every receptor here comes from a man in his thirties or forties with type 1 diabetes. The conserved cysteine and the conserved F or W are not part of the CDR3 here.

V gene: TRBV7-2; J gene: TRBJ2-2; CDR3 protein: ASSLAGNTGELF
V gene: TRBV15; J gene: TRBJ2-6; CDR3 protein: ATKQRGAGANVLT
V gene: TRBV27; J gene: TRBJ2-5; CDR3 protein: ASSQRPFETQY
V gene: TRBV4-3; J gene: TRBJ2-3; CDR3 protein: ASSQEGRGTDTQY
V gene: TRBV25-1; J gene: TRBJ1-2; CDR3 protein: ASTPSGGRGYGYT
V gene: TRBV7-2; J gene: TRBJ2-4; CDR3 protein: ASSLGSTKNIQY
V gene: TRBV9; J gene: TRBJ2-5; CDR3 protein: ASSVGDRIQETQY
V gene: TRBV7-2; J gene: TRBJ2-7; CDR3 protein: ASSPPSGQYYEQY
V gene: TRBV16; J gene: TRBJ2-4; CDR3 protein: ASSPRGTKNIQY
V gene: TRBV29-1; J gene: TRBJ2-6; CDR3 protein: SPSESGANVLT
V gene: TRBV11-3; J gene: TRBJ2-7; CDR3 protein: ASSKGTGRYEQY
V gene: TRBV10-3; J gene: TRBJ1-1; CDR3 protein: AISESKNTEAF
V gene: TRBV30; J gene: TRBJ2-6; CDR3 protein: ALGRSGANVLT
V gene: TRBV5-6; J gene: TRBJ2-3; CDR3 protein: ASRASTDTQY